Judged by abundance, the clone carrying this TCR beta chain is medium-sized. CDR1 is DFQATT and CDR2 is SNEGSKA in the germline V gene (reference sequence). The V end lost 0 bases, the J end lost 3 bases, and 12 bases lay between the germline ends. The CDR3 runs 16 residues. The data were taken from a study of neurological immune-mediated disorders. Each CDR3 protein is one row after TCRdb ran MiXCR on the 5' RACE reads. Among about 38,000 distinct CDR3 sequences listed, about 9.9% were seen once. The source material was CD4+ T cells from blood. This sequence originates from a woman aged 25-40 years with HTLV-1-associated myelopathy (HAM/TSP). The chain is built from TRBV20-1 and TRBJ1-6, with D uncertain. CDR3 sequence (DNA): TGCAGTGCTAGAGATAGGGATAACCGCTATAATTCACCCCTCCACTTT. Translated: CSARDRDNRYNSPLHF.